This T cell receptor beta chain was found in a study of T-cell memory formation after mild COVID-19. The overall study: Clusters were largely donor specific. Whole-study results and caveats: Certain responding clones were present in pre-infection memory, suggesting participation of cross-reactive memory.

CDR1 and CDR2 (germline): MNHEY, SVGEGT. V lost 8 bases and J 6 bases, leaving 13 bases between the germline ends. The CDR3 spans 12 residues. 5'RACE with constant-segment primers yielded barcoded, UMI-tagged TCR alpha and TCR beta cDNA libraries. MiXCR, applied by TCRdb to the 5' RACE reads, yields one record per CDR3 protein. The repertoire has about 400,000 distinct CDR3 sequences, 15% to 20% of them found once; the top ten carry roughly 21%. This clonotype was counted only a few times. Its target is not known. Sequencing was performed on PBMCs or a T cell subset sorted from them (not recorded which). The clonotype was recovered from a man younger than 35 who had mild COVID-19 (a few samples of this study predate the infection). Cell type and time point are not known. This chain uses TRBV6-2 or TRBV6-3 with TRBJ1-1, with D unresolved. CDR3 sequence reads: CASGWGEAEAFF. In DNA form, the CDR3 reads TGTGCCAGCGGATGGGGTGAGGCTGAAGCTTTCTTT.